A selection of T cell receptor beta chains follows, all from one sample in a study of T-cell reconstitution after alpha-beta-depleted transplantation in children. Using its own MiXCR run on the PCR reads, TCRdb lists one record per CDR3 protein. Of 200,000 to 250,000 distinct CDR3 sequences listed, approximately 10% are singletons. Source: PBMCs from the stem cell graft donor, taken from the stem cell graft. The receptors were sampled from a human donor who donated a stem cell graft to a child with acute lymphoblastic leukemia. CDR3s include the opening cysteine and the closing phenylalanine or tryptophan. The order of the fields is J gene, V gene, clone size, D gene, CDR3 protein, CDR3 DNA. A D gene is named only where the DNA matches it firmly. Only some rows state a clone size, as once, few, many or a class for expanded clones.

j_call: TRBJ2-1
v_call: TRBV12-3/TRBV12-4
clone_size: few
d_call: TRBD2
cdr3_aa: CASRPGLAGAVSYNEQFF
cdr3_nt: TGTGCCAGCAGACCCGGACTAGCGGGGGCTGTTAGCTACAATGAGCAGTTCTTC

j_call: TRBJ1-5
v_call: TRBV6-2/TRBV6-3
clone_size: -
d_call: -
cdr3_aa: CASSSRTYPGDNQPQHF
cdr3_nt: TGTGCCAGCAGTTCCCGGACATACCCAGGGGACAATCAGCCCCAGCATTTT

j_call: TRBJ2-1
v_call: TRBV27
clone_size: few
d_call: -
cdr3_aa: CASRRRYNEQFF
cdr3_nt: TGTGCCAGCAGACGTCGCTACAATGAGCAGTTCTTC

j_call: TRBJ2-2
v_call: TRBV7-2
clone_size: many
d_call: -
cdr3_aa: CASSLASTGELFF
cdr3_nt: TGTGCCAGCAGCTTAGCCTCCACCGGGGAGCTGTTTTTT

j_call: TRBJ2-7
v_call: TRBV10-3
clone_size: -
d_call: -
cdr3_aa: CAISESVGGGQTSREQYF
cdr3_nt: TGTGCCATCAGTGAGTCGGTTGGAGGGGGACAGACCTCTCGGGAGCAGTACTTC

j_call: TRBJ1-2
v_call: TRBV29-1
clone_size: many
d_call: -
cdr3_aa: CSVEVLSYGYTF
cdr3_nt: TGCAGCGTTGAAGTCTTATCCTATGGCTACACCTTC

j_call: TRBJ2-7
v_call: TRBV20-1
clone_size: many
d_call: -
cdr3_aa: CSAPPGTNYEQYF
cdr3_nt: TGCAGTGCCCCCCCGGGGACCAACTACGAGCAGTACTTC

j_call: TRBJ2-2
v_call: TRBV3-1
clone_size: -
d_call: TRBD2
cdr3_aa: CASCPNPGLANTGELFF
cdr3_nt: TGTGCCTCCTGCCCGAACCCGGGACTAGCGAACACCGGGGAGCTGTTTTTT

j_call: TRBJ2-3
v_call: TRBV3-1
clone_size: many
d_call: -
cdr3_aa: CASSQVGGWPDTQYF
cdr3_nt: TGTGCCAGCAGCCAAGTCGGAGGTTGGCCAGATACGCAGTATTTT

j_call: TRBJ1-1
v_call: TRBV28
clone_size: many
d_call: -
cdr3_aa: CASSFLNTEAFF
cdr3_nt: TGTGCCAGCAGTTTCTTGAACACTGAAGCTTTCTTT

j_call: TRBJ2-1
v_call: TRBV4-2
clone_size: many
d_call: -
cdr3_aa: CASSQGIGGDDEQFF
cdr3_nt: TGTGCCAGCAGCCAAGGAATAGGGGGTGACGATGAGCAGTTCTTC

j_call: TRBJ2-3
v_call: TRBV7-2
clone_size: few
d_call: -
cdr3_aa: CASSLGTQYF
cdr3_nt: TGTGCCAGCAGCTTAGGCACGCAGTATTTT

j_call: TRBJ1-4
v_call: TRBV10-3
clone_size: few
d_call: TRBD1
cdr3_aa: CAISESQGAGEKLFF
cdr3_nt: TGTGCCATCAGTGAGTCACAGGGGGCCGGTGAAAAACTGTTTTTT

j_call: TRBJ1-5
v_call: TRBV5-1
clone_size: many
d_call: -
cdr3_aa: CASSTFGGPNQPQHF
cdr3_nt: TGCGCCAGCAGCACCTTTGGGGGACCGAATCAGCCCCAGCATTTT

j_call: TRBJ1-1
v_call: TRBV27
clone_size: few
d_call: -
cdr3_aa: CASSLIGLTMNTEAFF
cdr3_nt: TGTGCCAGCAGTTTGATTGGTCTGACGATGAACACTGAAGCTTTCTTT

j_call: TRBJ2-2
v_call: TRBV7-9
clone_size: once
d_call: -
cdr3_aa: CASSVNPNTGELFF
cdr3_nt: TGTGCCAGCAGCGTCAACCCAAACACCGGGGAGCTGTTTTTT

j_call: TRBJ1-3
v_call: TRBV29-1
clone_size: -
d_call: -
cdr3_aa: CSVEGGSSGNTIYF
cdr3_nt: TGCAGCGTTGAGGGGGGATCCTCTGGAAACACCATATATTTT

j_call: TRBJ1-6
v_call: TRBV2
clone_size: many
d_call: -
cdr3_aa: CASSSQGYNSPLHF
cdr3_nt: TGTGCCAGCAGTTCACAGGGCTATAATTCACCCCTCCACTTT